The next 18 T cell receptor beta chains were all read from a single sample in a study of T-cell memory formation after mild COVID-19. MiXCR, applied by TCRdb to the 5' RACE reads, yields one record per CDR3 protein. The table shows 560,000 or so distinct CDR3 sequences, with approximately 15% occurring only once. Sequencing input: PBMCs or a T cell subset sorted from them (not recorded which). Receptors were obtained from an adult woman who had mild COVID-19 (a few samples of this study predate the infection). Cell type and time point are not known.

This clonotype has a handful of counts. The CDR3 region is CASSQDQQGRREAFF. DNA for the CDR3: TGCGCCAGCAGCCAAGATCAACAGGGGCGGAGGGAAGCTTTCTTT. This chain uses TRBV4-1 with TRBJ1-1, with 7 bases fitting TRBD1. The CDR3 extends over 15 amino acids. In germline, CDR1 is MGHRA, CDR2 YSYEKL. The trim removed 0 bases at V and 8 bases at J, leaving 9 bases unmatched.

The chain uses TRBV11-2 and TRBJ2-7, with 8 bases fitting TRBD2. The CDR3 has 15 residues. V was pared by 2 bases and J by 5 bases, with 8 bases of the junction left unmatched. Germline CDR1 reads SGHAT; CDR2 reads FQNNGV. This CDR3 is CASSLFAGGYDEQYF. The CDR3 DNA reads as TGTGCCAGCAGCTTATTTGCGGGAGGATATGACGAGCAGTACTTC.

This rearrangement joins TRBV9 to TRBJ1-1; D is possibly TRBD1 (6 bases). V lost 0 bases and J 2 bases, leaving 11 bases between the germline ends. The CDR3 extends over 15 amino acids. The V gene's germline CDR1 is SGDLS and CDR2 YYNGEE. CDR3 region: CASSVGVGGNTEAFF. The CDR3 DNA follows: TGTGCCAGCAGCGTAGGGGTAGGGGGAAACACTGAAGCTTTCTTT.

The CDR3 coding sequence is TGTGCCAGCAGCGTAAACCCGCCGGGACTCGTCCCAGATACGCAGTATTTT. Amino acids: CASSVNPPGLVPDTQYF. This chain uses TRBV9 with TRBJ2-3; tentative D call: TRBD2 (6 bases). Germline loops: CDR1 SGDLS, CDR2 YYNGEE. The CDR3 is 17 amino acids. Deletions cut 1 base from V and 4 bases from J, with 19 bases between.

The gene calls are TRBV12-3 or TRBV12-4 and TRBJ1-1; D is ambiguous. V was shortened by 2 bases and J by 4 bases, with 14 bases between the two germline ends. The CDR3 contains 15 residues. CDR3 protein: CASSLRELGSTEAFF. The DNA for the CDR3 is TGTGCCAGCAGTTTAAGGGAACTAGGGAGCACTGAAGCTTTCTTT.

This clonotype was observed a few times. This chain joins TRBV11-2 and TRBJ1-1; a weak D match, TRBD1 (6 bases). V lost 5 bases to trimming and J lost 5 bases, with 18 bases between them. The CDR3 has 15 residues. CDR1 is SGHAT, CDR2 FQNNGV, per germline. CDR3 in amino acids: CASSPGMSGATEAFF. CDR3 coding DNA: TGTGCCAGCAGCCCGGGGATGTCGGGGGCAACTGAAGCTTTCTTT.

V and J are TRBV6-2 or TRBV6-3 and TRBJ2-3, with 8 bases lining up with TRBD1. The CDR3 covers 15 residues. After removal of 4 bases from V and 0 bases from J, the junction contained 3 bases not matched to a gene. The V gene's germline CDR1 is MNHEY and CDR2 SVGEGT. The CDR3 coding sequence is TGTGCCAGCAGTTGGACAGGGATTAGCACAGATACGCAGTATTTT. Its protein is CASSWTGISTDTQYF.

The rearrangement uses TRBV24-1 and TRBJ2-2; D is possibly TRBD2 (5 bases). The V and J ends lost 8 bases and 1 base respectively, with 13 bases between them. The CDR3 sequence is 15 residues long. From germline, CDR1 is KGHDR and CDR2 SFDVKD. The CDR3: CATKDPSGNTGELFF. The CDR3 DNA follows: TGTGCCACCAAGGATCCCAGCGGGAACACCGGGGAGCTGTTTTTT.

This sequence joins TRBV5-4 and TRBJ2-3; D is undetermined. Trimming shortened V by 2 bases and J by 5 bases, and 12 bases separated the two germline ends. CDR1 SGHNT and CDR2 YYREEE come from the germline V gene (reference sequence). The CDR3 loop spans 14 amino acids. CDR3 sequence: CASSLVTSRDTQYF. CDR3 in DNA: TGTGCCAGCAGCTTAGTTACCTCTAGAGATACGCAGTATTTT. The full variable domain, with the rest looked up from reference TRBV5-4 and TRBJ2-3, is ETGVTQSPTHLIKTRGQQVTLRCSSQSGHNTVSWYQQALGQGPQFIFQYYREEENGRGNFPPRFSGLQFPNYSSELNVNALELDDSALYLCASSLVTSRDTQYFGPGTRLTVL.

The chain uses TRBV6-6 and TRBJ2-7; either TRBD1 or TRBD2 may fit D (6 bases each). This CDR3 region has 14 residues. Germline CDR1 reads MNHNY; CDR2 reads SVGAGI (reference sequence). Trimming took off 4 bases at V and 5 bases at J, with 15 bases between the two ends. The CDR3 region has the DNA TGTGCCAGCAGTTGGGGGCTAGGGACTGACGAGCAGTACTTC. This codes for CASSWGLGTDEQYF.

This clonotype was detected a few times. The chain recombines TRBV20-1 with TRBJ2-7; 8 bases match TRBD2. The CDR3 is 14 amino acids. The ends lost 6 bases at V and 2 bases at J; junction bases unmatched: 9. Per germline, CDR1 DFQATT and CDR2 SNEGSKA (reference sequence). The CDR3 reads CSAKGGREAYEQYF. The CDR3 DNA is TGCAGTGCGAAGGGGGGGCGGGAGGCCTACGAGCAGTACTTC.

This clonotype was observed a handful of times. The rearrangement joins TRBV5-1 to TRBJ1-1; D gene ambiguous. The CDR3 sequence is 13 residues long. The V gene's germline CDR1 is SGHRS and CDR2 YFSETQ. The V and J ends lost 4 bases and 7 bases respectively, with 14 bases between them. The chain's CDR3 is CASSGRPSYEAFF. The CDR3 DNA is TGCGCCAGCAGCGGGCGGCCGTCGTATGAAGCTTTCTTT.

This clonotype was observed a handful of times. This chain links TRBV20-1 with TRBJ2-3; the match to TRBD1 covers 8 bases. The V gene end was trimmed by 0 bases and the J gene end by 7 bases; junction bases not matched to a gene: 9. Germline CDR1 and CDR2: DFQATT and SNEGSKA (reference sequence). CDR3 length: 15 residues. The CDR3, as DNA: TGCAGTGCTAGAGAGGCAGGGGGCTCGGCCAATACGCAGTATTTT. Protein: CSAREAGGSANTQYF.

This chain uses TRBV12-3 or TRBV12-4 with TRBJ1-5, with D uncertain. V was cut by 5 bases and J by 0 bases, with 11 bases left in between. The CDR3 has 15 residues. The CDR3 nucleotides read TGTGCCAGCAGTCCGACACTAGATAGCAATCAGCCCCAGCATTTT. Translating gives CASSPTLDSNQPQHF.

This clonotype was seen a few times. The chain joins TRBV6-6 to TRBJ2-5; 12 bases match TRBD1. This CDR3 is built from 17 residues. V lost 2 bases to trimming and J lost 1 base; unmatched junction nucleotides: 5. The germline V gene has CDR1 MNHNY and CDR2 SVGAGI (reference sequence). This CDR3 is CASSYPGQGAGQETQYF. CDR3 DNA sequence: TGTGCCAGCAGTTACCCGGGACAGGGGGCTGGCCAAGAGACCCAGTACTTC.

The chain carries TRBV4-3 and TRBJ2-3; a possible D gene is TRBD1 (6 bases). The CDR3 runs 16 residues. V dropped 3 bases and J dropped 1 base, with 14 bases sitting between them. Germline V gene sequence: CDR1 LGHNA, CDR2 YSLEER. CDR3 bases: TGCGCCAGCAGCCACACCTCAGGGGTCCGCACAGATACGCAGTATTTT. This codes for CASSHTSGVRTDTQYF.

The chain joins TRBV28 to TRBJ2-1; D gene ambiguous. The V end was cut by 2 bases, the J end by 1 base, with 9 bases between. This CDR3 has 15 residues. Germline V gene sequence: CDR1 MDHEN, CDR2 SYDVKM. The CDR3 coding sequence is TGTGCCAGCAGTTTAGGGGTTCTTTCCTACAATGAGCAGTTCTTC. It codes for CASSLGVLSYNEQFF.

Only a few counts were recorded for this clonotype. J is TRBJ2-1 and V is TRBV12-3 or TRBV12-4; 9 positions agree with TRBD2. Losses at the gene ends were 5 bases for V and 15 bases for J; bases not matched to a gene: 11. The CDR3 runs 13 residues. The CDR3 DNA is TGTGCCAGCAGTCCTAGCCAATTTAGCGGGGGGTTCTTC. As protein: CASSPSQFSGGFF.